Listed below are T cell receptor beta chains from one sample, sequenced in a study of blood T cell repertoires in COVID-19. Clones were read by immunoSEQ multiplex PCR, and TCRdb kept only the in-frame ones, dropping some. The sample contains 210,000 or so clones, more than 70% of which appear only once. Sequenced material: PBMCs or T cells enriched from blood (not recorded which). These receptors were collected from a woman aged 40 to 49 with acute COVID-19. The CDR3 runs from the conserved cysteine through the conserved F or W. Each record gives: V gene, D gene, clone size, J gene, CDR3 protein, CDR3 DNA. D genes are given only for firm matches. Not every row has a clone size; where given, it reads once, few, many or a size class.

V: TRBV29-1
D: NA
size: NA
J: TRBJ1-2
CDR3: CSVGQNYGYTF
DNA: TGCAGCGTCGGACAGAACTATGGCTACACCTTC

V: TRBV3-1/TRBV3-2
D: NA
size: few
J: TRBJ1-2
CDR3: CASSQSGLHYGYTF
DNA: TGTGCCAGCAGCCAGTCAGGATTGCACTATGGCTACACCTTC

V: TRBV27
D: NA
size: many
J: TRBJ2-1
CDR3: CASSFGTGYNEQFF
DNA: TGTGCCAGCAGTTTCGGGACTGGGTACAATGAGCAGTTCTTC

V: TRBV25-1
D: NA
size: NA
J: TRBJ1-1
CDR3: CASSEQGEAFF
DNA: TGTGCCAGCAGTGAACAGGGTGAAGCTTTCTTT

V: TRBV7-9
D: TRBD1
size: NA
J: TRBJ1-1
CDR3: CASSEEIFTGVIEAFF
DNA: TGTGCCAGCAGCGAAGAAATATTTACAGGGGTAATTGAAGCTTTCTTT

V: TRBV19
D: NA
size: NA
J: TRBJ1-1
CDR3: CASSMTGRSAEAFF
DNA: TGTGCCAGTAGTATGACGGGTAGGAGTGCTGAAGCTTTCTTT

V: TRBV6-5
D: NA
size: few
J: TRBJ1-5
CDR3: CASSKGGMGNQPQHF
DNA: TGTGCCAGCAGCAAAGGGGGAATGGGCAATCAGCCCCAGCATTTT

V: TRBV28
D: TRBD1
size: NA
J: TRBJ2-7
CDR3: CASSPDGTDYEQYF
DNA: TGTGCCAGCAGCCCTGACGGGACAGATTACGAGCAGTACTTC

V: TRBV19
D: NA
size: NA
J: TRBJ2-5
CDR3: CASSYEDRGPQYF
DNA: TGTGCCAGTAGTTACGAGGACCGGGGTCCCCAGTACTTC

V: TRBV3-1/TRBV3-2
D: NA
size: NA
J: TRBJ1-1
CDR3: CASSLGSYVGTEAFF
DNA: TGTGCCAGCAGCCTCGGGAGTTATGTTGGGACTGAAGCTTTCTTT

V: TRBV7-9
D: NA
size: NA
J: TRBJ1-2
CDR3: CASSLTQAYGYTF
DNA: TGTGCCAGCAGCTTAACACAGGCCTATGGCTACACCTTC

V: TRBV27
D: NA
size: NA
J: TRBJ2-6
CDR3: CASMRISSGANVLTF
DNA: TGTGCCAGCATGAGGATTTCCTCTGGGGCCAACGTCCTGACTTTC

V: TRBV12-3/TRBV12-4
D: NA
size: NA
J: TRBJ1-1
CDR3: CASSLGGWAEAFF
DNA: TGTGCCAGCAGTTTGGGGGGTTGGGCTGAAGCTTTCTTT

V: TRBV7-2
D: TRBD1
size: once
J: TRBJ2-1
CDR3: CASSRGQGANEQFF
DNA: TGTGCCAGCAGCCGTGGACAGGGGGCAAATGAGCAGTTCTTC

V: TRBV6-1
D: TRBD1
size: NA
J: TRBJ1-5
CDR3: CASSDFRGNQPQHF
DNA: TGTGCCAGCAGTGATTTCAGGGGGAATCAGCCCCAGCATTTT

V: TRBV5-4
D: TRBD1
size: NA
J: TRBJ2-7
CDR3: CASSRDSYEQYF
DNA: TGTGCCAGCAGCAGGGACAGTTACGAGCAGTACTTC

V: TRBV3-1/TRBV3-2
D: NA
size: once
J: TRBJ1-1
CDR3: CASSHTGIESTEAFF
DNA: TGTGCCAGCAGCCACACAGGGATCGAGAGCACTGAAGCTTTCTTT

V: TRBV7-3
D: NA
size: few
J: TRBJ2-1
CDR3: CASSQEDSGYNEQFF
DNA: TGTGCCAGCAGCCAGGAGGACTCCGGCTACAATGAGCAGTTCTTC

V: TRBV28
D: NA
size: NA
J: TRBJ1-5
CDR3: CASIGSFNQPQHF
DNA: TGTGCCAGCATCGGGAGTTTTAATCAGCCCCAGCATTTT

V: TRBV12-5
D: NA
size: few
J: TRBJ2-3
CDR3: CASGLQGVADTQYF
DNA: TGTGCTAGTGGTTTGCAGGGCGTAGCAGATACGCAGTATTTT

V: TRBV9
D: TRBD1
size: NA
J: TRBJ2-7
CDR3: CASSVGTTGGYEQYF
DNA: TGTGCCAGCAGCGTGGGGACAACAGGGGGCTACGAGCAGTACTTC

V: TRBV11-3
D: TRBD1
size: NA
J: TRBJ1-2
CDR3: CASSPGQGRDGYTF
DNA: TGTGCCAGCAGCCCTGGACAGGGAAGGGATGGCTACACCTTC

V: TRBV2
D: NA
size: once
J: TRBJ1-5
CDR3: CASSQDRVSNQPQHF
DNA: TGTGCCAGCAGCCAAGACAGAGTAAGCAATCAGCCCCAGCATTTT

V: TRBV5-6
D: NA
size: NA
J: TRBJ2-1
CDR3: CASSFFTGGVNEQFF
DNA: TGTGCCAGCAGCTTTTTCACAGGAGGGGTAAATGAGCAGTTCTTC

V: TRBV20-1
D: NA
size: NA
J: TRBJ1-6
CDR3: CSASQAVPNSPLHF
DNA: TGCAGTGCTAGTCAGGCAGTCCCTAATTCACCCCTCCACTTT

V: TRBV3-1/TRBV3-2
D: NA
size: large
J: TRBJ1-2
CDR3: CASSQGGVYGYTF
DNA: TGTGCCAGCAGCCAAGGAGGAGTCTATGGCTACACCTTC

V: TRBV19
D: NA
size: NA
J: TRBJ1-6
CDR3: CASTSWGENSPLHF
DNA: TGTGCCAGTACTTCCTGGGGGGAAAATTCACCCCTCCACTTT

V: TRBV7-3
D: TRBD2
size: many
J: TRBJ2-3
CDR3: CASSPQGTSGARQYF
DNA: TGTGCCAGCAGCCCTCAGGGGACTAGCGGGGCGCGGCAGTATTTT

V: TRBV18
D: TRBD1
size: NA
J: TRBJ2-1
CDR3: CASSLGQGGPVGEQFF
DNA: TGTGCCAGCTCACTGGGACAGGGGGGCCCGGTCGGTGAGCAGTTCTTC

V: TRBV19
D: TRBD1
size: NA
J: TRBJ1-4
CDR3: CASSGGQGTGEKLFF
DNA: TGTGCCAGTAGTGGTGGACAGGGGACCGGTGAAAAACTGTTTTTT

V: TRBV11-2
D: TRBD1
size: NA
J: TRBJ1-1
CDR3: CASSEQGMHTEAFF
DNA: TGTGCCAGCAGCGAACAGGGGATGCACACTGAAGCTTTCTTT

V: TRBV5-1
D: NA
size: once
J: TRBJ1-4
CDR3: CASSLQGRDEKLFF
DNA: TGCGCCAGCAGCCTACAGGGTAGGGATGAAAAACTGTTTTTT

V: TRBV5-1
D: TRBD1
size: NA
J: TRBJ1-6
CDR3: CASSLEGQGYSPLHF
DNA: TGCGCCAGCAGCTTGGAGGGACAGGGCTATTCACCCCTCCACTTT

V: TRBV28
D: TRBD1
size: NA
J: TRBJ1-1
CDR3: CAISTGTNTEAFF
DNA: TGTGCCATTTCGACAGGGACGAACACTGAAGCTTTCTTT

V: TRBV7-6
D: NA
size: NA
J: TRBJ1-6
CDR3: CASSLRGSSYNSPLHF
DNA: TGTGCCAGCAGCTTACGGGGAAGCTCCTATAATTCACCCCTCCACTTT

V: TRBV5-4
D: NA
size: NA
J: TRBJ1-3
CDR3: CASSLFEASGNTIYF
DNA: TGTGCCAGCAGCTTGTTTGAGGCCTCTGGAAACACCATATATTTT

V: TRBV7-9
D: NA
size: few
J: TRBJ2-3
CDR3: CASSLYGRVEADTQYF
DNA: TGTGCCAGCAGCTTATACGGCAGGGTTGAGGCAGATACGCAGTATTTT

V: TRBV5-4
D: TRBD2
size: few
J: TRBJ2-7
CDR3: CASSPSVTSPYEQYF
DNA: TGTGCCAGCAGCCCTTCCGTGACTAGCCCCTACGAGCAGTACTTC

V: TRBV6-5
D: TRBD1
size: NA
J: TRBJ1-1
CDR3: CAISRAGQGTTEAFF
DNA: TGTGCCATCTCCCGGGCCGGACAGGGGACCACTGAAGCTTTCTTT

V: TRBV28
D: NA
size: NA
J: TRBJ2-7
CDR3: CASSRGQYSYEQYF
DNA: TGTGCCAGCAGCCGCGGACAGTACTCCTACGAGCAGTACTTC

V: TRBV2
D: NA
size: NA
J: TRBJ2-1
CDR3: CASSVDWLGNEQFF
DNA: TGTGCCAGCAGTGTGGACTGGCTTGGGAATGAGCAGTTCTTC

V: TRBV28
D: NA
size: NA
J: TRBJ2-2
CDR3: CASSLGQGETGELFF
DNA: TGTGCCAGCAGTTTAGGCCAGGGCGAGACCGGGGAGCTGTTTTTT

V: TRBV11-2
D: NA
size: NA
J: TRBJ2-7
CDR3: CASSLGSPDYEQYF
DNA: TGTGCCAGCAGCTTAGGCTCTCCAGACTACGAGCAGTACTTC

V: TRBV18
D: TRBD1
size: NA
J: TRBJ1-3
CDR3: CASSPGQGTSGNTIYF
DNA: TGTGCCAGCTCACCTGGACAGGGGACATCTGGAAACACCATATATTTT

V: TRBV19
D: TRBD1
size: NA
J: TRBJ2-2
CDR3: CASSTPGTELTGELFF
DNA: TGTGCCAGTAGTACTCCCGGGACAGAGCTCACCGGGGAGCTGTTTTTT

V: TRBV7-9
D: NA
size: once
J: TRBJ2-3
CDR3: CASSLSRGADTQYF
DNA: TGTGCCAGCAGCTTAAGCAGGGGAGCAGATACGCAGTATTTT